The 24 T cell receptor beta chains below come from one sample, sequenced in a study of cytomegalovirus exposure and HLA in healthy donors. The PCR employed 60 Vbeta primers together with 13 Jbeta primers. Sequenced by immunoSEQ multiplex PCR; TCRdb stores in-frame clones only, minus some. The sample comprises some 180,000 clones, more than 9.5% of which are singletons, and 7.8% rests with the top ten. The source material was PBMCs. Receptors originate from a middle-aged man in good health and CMV-seropositive.

The chain combines TRBV18 with TRBJ1-3; possibly TRBD1 for D (5 bases). The V gene lost 0 bases and the J gene lost 0 bases, with 9 bases spanning the gap. CDR1 KGHSH and CDR2 LQKENI come from the germline V gene. The CDR3 runs 16 residues. Written as DNA, the CDR3 is TGTGCCAGCTCACCACCACAGGTGAACTCTGGAAACACCATATATTTT. Translation: CASSPPQVNSGNTIYF.

The rearrangement joins TRBV28 to TRBJ2-7, with D uncertain. The V gene lost 5 bases and the J gene lost 2 bases, with 7 bases spanning the gap. Germline V lookup: CDR1 MDHEN, CDR2 SYDVKM. CDR3 size: 12 residues. The CDR3 nucleotides read TGTGCCAGCAGTACTACCCCCTACGAGCAGTACGTC. Translated: CASSTTPYEQYV.

The chain joins TRBV6-6 to TRBJ1-2; D might be TRBD1 (5 bases). The CDR3 is 13 residues long. Looked up from germline, CDR1 is MNHNY and CDR2 is SVGAGI (reference sequence). V was clipped by 4 bases and J by 1 base, with 7 bases between them. CDR3 sequence: CASSSTDNYGYTF. In DNA, the CDR3 is TGTGCCAGCAGTTCGACAGATAACTATGGCTACACCTTC.

This chain uses TRBV27 with TRBJ1-6, with D maybe TRBD1 (6 bases). Between the trimmed V and J ends, which lost 6 bases and 7 bases, there was a span of 16 bases. The CDR3 has 15 residues. Looked up from germline, CDR1 is MNHEY and CDR2 is SMNVEV (reference sequence). The CDR3 DNA is TGTGCCAGCAGCACCTGGACAGTTCCAAATTCACCCCTCCACTTT. Translating it yields CASSTWTVPNSPLHF.

The V call is TRBV30, the J call TRBJ1-4; a possible D gene is TRBD1 (5 bases). Germline V gives CDR1 GTSNPN, CDR2 SVGIG (reference sequence). V lost 3 bases to trimming and J lost 8 bases, with 7 bases between them. CDR3 length: 11 amino acids. Here the CDR3 DNA reads TGTGCCTGGAGGGGGCAAGAAAAACTGTTTTTT. It specifies CAWRGQEKLFF. Filled out from reference TRBV30 and TRBJ1-4, the complete variable domain reads SQTIHQWPATLVQPVGSPLSLECTVEGTSNPNLYWYRQAAGRGLQLLFYSVGIGQISSEVPQNLSASRPQDRQFILSSKKLLLSDSGFYLCAWRGQEKLFFGSGTQLSVL.

The chain couples TRBV30 to TRBJ2-3, with a possible D match to TRBD2 (5 bases). Germline CDR1 is GTSNPN and CDR2 is SVGIG (reference sequence). The ends were cut back, 3 bases at V and 0 bases at J, with 10 bases in the middle. CDR3 length equals 14 residues. As DNA, the CDR3 is TGTGCCTGGAGCCATGGCGGGAGCACAGATACGCAGTATTTT. Amino acid sequence: CAWSHGGSTDTQYF. Looking up the rest from reference TRBV30 and TRBJ2-3 gives the full variable domain: SQTIHQWPATLVQPVGSPLSLECTVEGTSNPNLYWYRQAAGRGLQLLFYSVGIGQISSEVPQNLSASRPQDRQFILSSKKLLLSDSGFYLCAWSHGGSTDTQYFGPGTRLTVL.

This clone was observed a single time. The rearrangement links TRBV7-3 to TRBJ2-5; 7 bases are shared with TRBD2. Looked up from germline, CDR1 is SGHTA and CDR2 is FQGTGA. The CDR3 sequence is 14 residues long. The V segment lost 5 bases and the J segment 5 bases; nucleotides outside the gene matches: 8. The CDR3 is CASSLTSTSETQYF. The DNA of the CDR3 is TGTGCCAGCAGCCTGACTAGCACCTCCGAGACCCAGTACTTC.

This clone has a handful of counts. V gene TRBV10-2 combines with J gene TRBJ1-2; D perhaps matches TRBD1 (6 bases). Trimming took 4 bases from V and 7 from J, leaving 13 bases between them. Germline CDR1 is WSHSY and CDR2 is SAAADI. The CDR3 totals 13 residues. CDR3 sequence reads: CASSVKGEGGYTF. CDR3 DNA sequence: TGCGCCAGCAGTGTCAAGGGGGAAGGTGGCTACACCTTC.

In this sample, this clone turned up a few times. V and J are TRBV11-2 and TRBJ1-4, with D possibly matching TRBD1 (5 bases). Per germline, CDR1 SGHAT and CDR2 FQNNGV. The V end lost 5 bases, the J end lost 5 bases, and 9 bases lay between the germline ends. The CDR3 is 13 residues long. The CDR3 protein is CASSATDNEKLFF. The DNA for the CDR3 is TGTGCCAGCAGCGCGACAGACAATGAAAAACTGTTTTTT.

This clone was recorded a few times. The chain employs TRBV6-5 and TRBJ2-2, with TRBD1 identical over 7 bases. CDR1 MNHEY and CDR2 SVGAGI come from the germline V gene. J was trimmed by 3 bases and V by 5 bases; bases with no gene match: 3. This CDR3 is 14 amino acids long. In DNA, the CDR3 is TGTGCCAGCAGTATAACAGGGGACACCGGGGAGCTGTTTTTT. Translated, it gives CASSITGDTGELFF.

The chain is built from TRBV4-3 and TRBJ2-5; 8 nucleotides line up with TRBD2. There are 15 residues in the CDR3. Germline V gene sequence: CDR1 LGHNA, CDR2 YSLEER. With 1 base clipped from V and 2 bases from J, the junction kept 3 bases outside the gene matches. CDR3 residues: CASSQGLAGQETQYF. The DNA for the CDR3 is TGCGCCAGCAGCCAAGGGTTAGCGGGGCAAGAGACCCAGTACTTC.

The J gene is TRBJ1-5, the V gene TRBV5-4, with D possibly being TRBD1 (6 bases). The CDR3 totals 14 residues. The germline V gene encodes CDR1 SGHNT and CDR2 YYREEE (reference sequence). V dropped 4 bases and J dropped 6 bases, with 14 bases sitting between them. As DNA, the CDR3 is TGTGCCAGCAGCGCTCTGGGGGCACGTCAGCCCCAGCATTTT. Translating it yields CASSALGARQPQHF.

This clone was observed a few times. The chain employs TRBV5-4 and TRBJ2-2, with D perhaps TRBD2 (6 bases). The germline gives CDR1 SGHNT, CDR2 YYREEE (reference sequence). The V end lost 4 bases, the J end lost 2 bases, and 9 bases lay between the germline ends. CDR3 length: 14 residues. The CDR3 loop reads CASSSGPNTGELFF. CDR3 nucleotide sequence: TGTGCCAGCAGCAGCGGGCCTAACACCGGGGAGCTGTTTTTT.

The chain has TRBV19 and TRBJ2-7; a possible D gene is TRBD1 (6 bases). The germline V and J ends were trimmed by 0 bases and 2 bases, with 8 bases remaining between them. Germline CDR1 and CDR2: LNHDA and SQIVND (reference sequence). This CDR3 has 14 residues. CDR3 region: CASSIDRGPYEQYF. CDR3 DNA sequence: TGTGCCAGTAGTATAGACAGGGGCCCCTACGAGCAGTACTTC. Using reference TRBV19 and TRBJ2-7 for the parts outside the CDR3, the full variable domain is DGGITQSPKYLFRKEGQNVTLSCEQNLNHDAMYWYRQDPGQGLRLIYYSQIVNDFQKGDIAEGYSVSREKKESFPLTVTSAQKNPTAFYLCASSIDRGPYEQYFGPGTRLTVT.

The rearrangement joins TRBV4-3 to TRBJ2-1; TRBD1 agrees at 10 bases. This CDR3 has 15 amino acids. The J segment lost 8 bases and the V segment lost 0 bases, leaving 4 bases of the junction unmatched. Germline V CDR1 and CDR2: LGHNA, YSLEER. CDR3 in amino acids: CASSQETGGIDEQFF. The CDR3 DNA follows: TGCGCCAGCAGCCAAGAGACAGGGGGCATCGATGAGCAGTTCTTC.

The chain recombines TRBV27 with TRBJ1-5; weak D call: TRBD1 (5 bases). Trimming removed 3 bases at V and 2 bases at J, with 11 bases between. Germline CDR1 reads MNHEY; CDR2 reads SMNVEV (reference sequence). The CDR3 runs to 15 residues. CDR3 sequence (DNA): TGTGCCAGCAGTTTTGCGGGGGTCGGCAATCAGCCCCAGCATTTT. As protein: CASSFAGVGNQPQHF.

This sequence joins TRBV28 and TRBJ1-3; 7 nucleotides match TRBD1. CDR3 length equals 14 residues. Trimming cost V 5 bases and J 7 bases; bases outside gene matches: 8. Germline loops: CDR1 MDHEN, CDR2 SYDVKM. Written as DNA, the CDR3 is TGTGCCAGCAGTCCGACCGACAGGGACAACACCATATATTTT. The encoded protein is CASSPTDRDNTIYF.

This clone turned up a few times. The chain carries TRBV7-3 and TRBJ2-5; 8 bases map to TRBD1. CDR1 and CDR2 from the germline V gene are SGHTA and FQGTGA. Germline trimming cut 2 bases from V and 4 bases from J; bases unmatched to any gene: 0. The CDR3 is made up of 13 amino acids. CDR3 in DNA: TGTGCCAGCAGCTTAGGACAGGGAGAGACCCAGTACTTC. Amino acid sequence: CASSLGQGETQYF.

Only a few counts were recorded for this clone. As DNA, the CDR3 is TGTGCCTGGAGTGTGGCGGTAAATCAGCCCCAGCATTTT. Its translation: CAWSVAVNQPQHF. The rearrangement uses TRBV30 and TRBJ1-5; D not certain. CDR1 is GTSNPN, CDR2 SVGIG, per germline (reference sequence). This CDR3 is 13 amino acids long. V was shortened by 0 bases and J by 4 bases, with 7 bases between the two germline ends.

The chain couples TRBV29-1 to TRBJ2-7; D perhaps matches TRBD2 (5 bases). V was clipped by 1 base and J by 12 bases, with 13 bases between them. CDR3 length: 11 residues. Per germline, CDR1 SQVTM and CDR2 ANQGSEA. CDR3 residues: CSVEVGRHLYV. The CDR3 DNA sequence: TGCAGCGTTGAAGTAGGGAGACACCTGTACGTC.

This clone was observed a handful of times. The chain couples TRBV2 to TRBJ2-3; 11 bases line up with TRBD1. Trimming took 4 bases from V and 5 from J; bases not matched to a gene: 5. This CDR3 region has 15 residues. Germline V gene lookup returns CDR1 SNHLY and CDR2 FYNNEI. CDR3 region: CASSGGGQGGDTQYF. CDR3 nucleotide sequence: TGTGCCAGCAGTGGTGGGGGACAGGGGGGAGATACGCAGTATTTT.

This clone was counted between two and nine times. This chain links TRBV5-4 with TRBJ1-1; D may be TRBD1 (5 bases). Trimming removed 1 base from V and 1 base from J, with 11 bases in between. Germline V gene data show CDR1 as SGHNT and CDR2 as YYREEE (reference sequence). The length of the CDR3 is 15 residues. The CDR3 DNA sequence: TGTGCCAGCAGCTTGAGGCAGGGATCGAACACTGAAGCTTTCTTT. It translates to CASSLRQGSNTEAFF.

This sequence joins TRBV27 and TRBJ1-1, with 7 nucleotides matching TRBD1. This CDR3 has 16 residues. V trimming: 4 bases; J trimming: 0 bases; junction bases outside the gene matches: 8. Looked up from germline, CDR1 is MNHEY and CDR2 is SMNVEV (reference sequence). CDR3 sequence: CASSSRQGRMNTEAFF. CDR3 in DNA: TGTGCCAGCAGTTCGAGACAGGGCCGAATGAACACTGAAGCTTTCTTT.

This chain joins TRBV7-2 and TRBJ1-5; no reliable D call. This CDR3 has 13 amino acids. Per the germline V gene, CDR1 is SGHTA and CDR2 is FQGNSA. Trimming pared 0 bases from V and 6 bases from J, leaving 6 bases between. This chain's CDR3 is CASSLARGQPQHF. The CDR3, as DNA: TGTGCCAGCAGCTTAGCGCGCGGTCAGCCCCAGCATTTT.